The 18 T cell receptor beta chains reported below all come from one sample, sequenced in a study of cytomegalovirus exposure and HLA in healthy donors. This table comes from immunoSEQ multiplex PCR, and its TCRdb copy is limited to in-frame clones, with some not included. The sample has 150,000 to 200,000 clones; about 83% are singletons. Sequenced material: PBMCs. The receptor source for this set is a woman under 30 in good health and CMV-seronegative.

The V call is TRBV7-6, the J call TRBJ1-3; D uncertain. Germline V gene data show CDR1 as SGHVS and CDR2 as FNYEAQ. V was pared by 2 bases and J by 0 bases, with 14 bases between. The CDR3 loop spans 17 amino acids. In DNA, the CDR3 is TGTGCCAGCAGCTTAATTAGCTCCCTAGGCTCTGGAAACACCATATATTTT. Translated: CASSLISSLGSGNTIYF.

The chain combines TRBV7-9 with TRBJ1-1; D call uncertain. Germline V gives CDR1 SEHNR, CDR2 FQNEAQ (reference sequence). The germline V and J ends were trimmed by 5 bases and 0 bases, with 10 bases remaining between them. The CDR3 extends over 14 amino acids. CDR3: CASSRSGMNTEAFF. The CDR3 bases are TGTGCCAGCAGCCGGAGCGGGATGAACACTGAAGCTTTCTTT.

The chain couples TRBV18 to TRBJ1-1, with D perhaps matching TRBD1 (5 bases). Germline V gene sequence: CDR1 KGHSH, CDR2 LQKENI. Trimming took 3 bases from V and 0 from J, leaving 11 bases between them. There are 15 residues in the CDR3. CDR3 protein: CASSPSGMVNTEAFF. In nucleotides, the CDR3 is TGTGCCAGCTCACCCTCAGGGATGGTGAACACTGAAGCTTTCTTT.

This clone was picked up a small number of times. The rearrangement uses TRBV6-5 and TRBJ1-2; D possibly corresponds to TRBD1 (5 bases). CDR1 and CDR2 (germline): MNHEY, SVGAGI. The ends were cut back, 0 bases at V and 7 bases at J, with 9 bases in the middle. The CDR3 sequence is 13 residues long. CDR3 nucleotide sequence: TGTGCCAGCAGTTACTCTGATGGGGCTGGCTACACCTTC. Protein: CASSYSDGAGYTF.

This chain links TRBV4-2 with TRBJ1-1; 8 bases agree with TRBD1. The CDR3 is made up of 15 amino acids. Germline CDR1 is LGHNA and CDR2 is YNFKEQ. Losses at the gene ends were 4 bases for V and 4 bases for J; bases not matched to a gene: 8. For the CDR3, the DNA is TGTGCCAGCAGCCCAGATGGACAGGGTTCCACTGAAGCTTTCTTT. Protein: CASSPDGQGSTEAFF.

The CDR3 DNA reads TGCAGCGTCCGCCCTGGACAGGGAACGAACACCGGGGAGCTGTTTTTT. Translation: CSVRPGQGTNTGELFF. This rearrangement joins TRBV29-1 to TRBJ2-2, with 8 positions matching TRBD1. Germline trimming cut 6 bases from V and 0 bases from J; bases unmatched to any gene: 9. CDR3 size: 16 residues. The germline CDR1 and CDR2 sequences are SQVTM and ANQGSEA.

This chain joins TRBV7-9 and TRBJ1-1; D ambiguous. V shed 2 bases and J shed 1 base, with 11 bases lying between them. The CDR3 length is 15 residues. CDR1 is SEHNR, CDR2 FQNEAQ, per germline (reference sequence). CDR3 nucleotides: TGTGCCAGCAGCTTAAATCCGGCGGCGAACACTGAAGCTTTCTTT. Protein: CASSLNPAANTEAFF.

The rearrangement uses TRBV5-6 and TRBJ2-7; tentatively, D is TRBD1 (6 bases). Germline V gives CDR1 SGHDT, CDR2 YYEEEE. Trimming cost V 3 bases and J 0 bases, with 13 bases left between them. CDR3 size: 15 residues. CDR3 sequence: CASSWQGWGSYEQYF. CDR3 sequence (DNA): TGTGCCAGCAGCTGGCAGGGGTGGGGCTCCTACGAGCAGTACTTC.

This clone was seen only a few times. This chain connects TRBV11-2 to TRBJ2-7, with 10 bases lining up with TRBD1. V was clipped by 5 bases and J by 0 bases; unmatched bases: 7. The CDR3 contains 16 residues. Germline CDR1 and CDR2: SGHAT and FQNNGV. The CDR3 spells CASSLAGQGRSYEQYF. CDR3 DNA: TGTGCCAGCAGCCTTGCGGGACAGGGGCGCTCCTACGAGCAGTACTTC.

The chain combines TRBV4-1 with TRBJ1-1; 8 nucleotides match TRBD1. The CDR3 is 15 residues long. Per germline, CDR1 MGHRA and CDR2 YSYEKL. The V segment lost 1 base and the J segment 4 bases; nucleotides outside the gene matches: 5. DNA of the CDR3: TGCGCCAGCAGCCAAGGATACAGGGGGACCACTGAAGCTTTCTTT. Translated, it gives CASSQGYRGTTEAFF.

The chain has TRBV6-1 and TRBJ1-2; D remains unclear. The CDR3 consists of 13 residues. The V gene's germline CDR1 is MNHNS and CDR2 SASEGT. Trimming pared 0 bases from V and 8 bases from J, leaving 10 bases between. CDR3 nucleotide sequence: TGTGCCAGCAGTGAAGCGTCGGTTTACGGCTACACCTTC. Protein: CASSEASVYGYTF.

The genes are TRBV6-5 and TRBJ2-1; 9 bases align to TRBD1. The J segment lost 10 bases and the V segment lost 8 bases, leaving 12 bases of the junction unmatched. Germline V gene lookup returns CDR1 MNHEY and CDR2 SVGAGI. CDR3 length: 14 residues. As DNA, the CDR3 is TGTGCCAGCGCCAGGGGACAGGGAGTTCCGGAGCAGTTCTTC. It yields the protein CASARGQGVPEQFF.

V gene TRBV29-1 combines with J gene TRBJ2-1, with D tentatively TRBD2 (5 bases). With 4 bases removed from V and 15 bases from J, the gap between germline ends came to 13 bases. In germline, CDR1 is SQVTM, CDR2 ANQGSEA. The CDR3 runs to 10 residues. The CDR3 sequence: CSVAEGGGFF. The CDR3 bases are TGCAGCGTTGCTGAGGGTGGAGGGTTCTTC.

The chain couples TRBV4-1 to TRBJ2-1; possibly TRBD2 for D (6 bases). The CDR3 sequence is 15 residues long. CDR1 and CDR2 (germline): MGHRA, YSYEKL. The ends were cut back, 5 bases at V and 3 bases at J, with 14 bases in the middle. The CDR3 nucleotides are TGCGCCAGCAGCTTAGCGGAGTCACTCTACAATGAGCAGTTCTTC. Translated, it gives CASSLAESLYNEQFF.

The chain couples TRBV5-4 to TRBJ1-2; a possible D gene is TRBD1 (5 bases). The V and J ends lost 5 bases and 6 bases respectively, with 17 bases between them. Germline V CDR1 and CDR2: SGHNT, YYREEE (reference sequence). The CDR3 runs to 14 residues. CDR3 bases: TGTGCCAGCAGACCAGGTGGGCAGGGTCATGGCTACACCTTC. Translation gives CASRPGGQGHGYTF.

The rearrangement joins TRBV5-6 to TRBJ2-7; 7 nucleotides line up with TRBD1. This CDR3 region has 13 residues. Germline lookup yields CDR1 SGHDT and CDR2 YYEEEE. V lost 3 bases and J lost 3; bases outside the gene matches: 3. The CDR3 nucleotides are TGTGCCAGCAGCTCCTACAGGGGCTACGAGCAGTACTTC. This gives the protein CASSSYRGYEQYF.

V gene TRBV7-9 combines with J gene TRBJ2-7; no definite D call. Germline V lookup: CDR1 SEHNR, CDR2 FQNEAQ (reference sequence). This CDR3 contains 13 residues. Trimming shortened V by 5 bases and J by 6 bases, and 14 bases separated the two germline ends. CDR3 region: CASSPEPLREQYF. CDR3 DNA: TGTGCCAGCAGCCCTGAACCCCTACGCGAGCAGTACTTC.

This clone has just one count. The chain carries TRBV30 and TRBJ1-5; D is undetermined. This CDR3 region has 14 residues. Trimming removed 1 base at V and 2 bases at J, with 9 bases between. Looked up from germline, CDR1 is GTSNPN and CDR2 is SVGIG (reference sequence). Here the CDR3 DNA reads TGTGCCTGGAGTGCGGGGATGGGCAATCAGCCCCAGCATTTT. The encoded protein is CAWSAGMGNQPQHF.